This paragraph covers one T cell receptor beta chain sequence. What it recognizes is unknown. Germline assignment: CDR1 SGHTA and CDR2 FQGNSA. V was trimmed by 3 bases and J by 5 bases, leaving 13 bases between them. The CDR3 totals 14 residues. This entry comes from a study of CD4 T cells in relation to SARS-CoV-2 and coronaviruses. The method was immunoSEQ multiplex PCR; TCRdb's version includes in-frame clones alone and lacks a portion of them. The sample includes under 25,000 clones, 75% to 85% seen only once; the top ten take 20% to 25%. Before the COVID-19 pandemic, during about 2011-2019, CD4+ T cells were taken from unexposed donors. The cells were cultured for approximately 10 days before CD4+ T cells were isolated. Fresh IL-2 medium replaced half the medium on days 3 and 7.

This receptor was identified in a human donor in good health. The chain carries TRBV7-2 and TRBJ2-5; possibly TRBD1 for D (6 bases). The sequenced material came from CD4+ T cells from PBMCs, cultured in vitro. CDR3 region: CASSFLGGAETQYF. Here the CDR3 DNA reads TGTGCCAGCAGCTTTCTTGGGGGCGCGGAGACCCAGTACTTC. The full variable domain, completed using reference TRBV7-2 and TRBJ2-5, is GAGVSQSPSNKVTEKGKDVELRCDPISGHTALYWYRQSLGQGLEFLIYFQGNSAPDKSGLPSDRFSAERTGGSVSTLTIQRTQQEDSAVYLCASSFLGGAETQYFGPGTRLLVL.